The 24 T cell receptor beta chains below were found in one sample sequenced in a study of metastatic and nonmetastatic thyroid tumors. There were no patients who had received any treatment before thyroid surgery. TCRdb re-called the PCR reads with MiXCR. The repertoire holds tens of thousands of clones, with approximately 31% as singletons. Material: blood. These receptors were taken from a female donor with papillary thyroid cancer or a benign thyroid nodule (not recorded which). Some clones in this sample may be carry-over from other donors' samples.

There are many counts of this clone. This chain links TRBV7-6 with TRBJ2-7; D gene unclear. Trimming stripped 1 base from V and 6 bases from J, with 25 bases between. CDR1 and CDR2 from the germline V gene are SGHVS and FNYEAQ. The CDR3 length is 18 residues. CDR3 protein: CASSLGSEAVGFPFEQYF. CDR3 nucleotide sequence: TGTGCCAGCAGCTTAGGTTCTGAGGCGGTGGGATTCCCCTTCGAGCAGTACTTC.

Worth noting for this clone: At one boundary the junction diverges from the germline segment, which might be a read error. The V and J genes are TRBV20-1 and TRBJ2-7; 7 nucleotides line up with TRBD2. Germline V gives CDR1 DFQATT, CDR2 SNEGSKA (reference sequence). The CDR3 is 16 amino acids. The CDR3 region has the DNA TGCAGTGCTAGCCTGTCCGGGACTACTGTCTCCTACGAGCAGTACTTT. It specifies CSASLSGTTVSYEQYF.

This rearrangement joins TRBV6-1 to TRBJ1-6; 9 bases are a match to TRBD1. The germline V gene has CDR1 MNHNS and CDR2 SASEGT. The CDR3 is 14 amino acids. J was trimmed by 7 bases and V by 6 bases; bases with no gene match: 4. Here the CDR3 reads CASRPGTGNSPLHF. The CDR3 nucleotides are TGTGCCAGCAGACCCGGGACAGGGAATTCACCCCTCCACTTT.

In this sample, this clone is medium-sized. The CDR3 DNA reads as TGTGCTAGCCGGGGAGTTTCAAACTATGGCTACACCTTC. Amino acids: CASRGVSNYGYTF. The chain links TRBV30 to TRBJ1-2; no definite D call. Germline V gene sequence: CDR1 GTSNPN, CDR2 SVGIG (reference sequence). CDR3 length: 13 residues. The entire variable domain, with the rest obtained from reference TRBV30 and TRBJ1-2, is as follows: SQTIHQWPATLVQPVGSPLSLECTVEGTSNPNLYWYRQAAGRGLQLLFYSVGIGQISSEVPQNLSASRPQDRQFILSSKKLLLSDSGFYLCASRGVSNYGYTFGSGTRLTVV.

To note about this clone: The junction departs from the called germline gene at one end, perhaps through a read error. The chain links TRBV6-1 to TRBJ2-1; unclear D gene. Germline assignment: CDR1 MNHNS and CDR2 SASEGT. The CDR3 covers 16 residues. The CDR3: CASSDQLTRSYNEQLF. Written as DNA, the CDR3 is TGTGCCAGCAGTGATCAGCTGACCCGCTCCTACAATGAGCAGTTATTC.

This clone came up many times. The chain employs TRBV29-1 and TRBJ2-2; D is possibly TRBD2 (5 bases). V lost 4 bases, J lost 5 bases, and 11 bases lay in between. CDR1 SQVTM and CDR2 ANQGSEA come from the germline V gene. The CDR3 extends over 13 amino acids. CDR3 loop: CSVVSTGTGELFF. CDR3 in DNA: TGCAGCGTTGTCTCCACGGGGACCGGGGAGCTGTTTTTT.

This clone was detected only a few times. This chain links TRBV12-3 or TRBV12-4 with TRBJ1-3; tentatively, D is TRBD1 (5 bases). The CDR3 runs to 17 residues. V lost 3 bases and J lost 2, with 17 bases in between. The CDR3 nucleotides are TGTGCCAGCAGTTTGGGCAGGGTGATAGGTACTGGAAACACCATATATTTT. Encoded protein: CASSLGRVIGTGNTIYF.

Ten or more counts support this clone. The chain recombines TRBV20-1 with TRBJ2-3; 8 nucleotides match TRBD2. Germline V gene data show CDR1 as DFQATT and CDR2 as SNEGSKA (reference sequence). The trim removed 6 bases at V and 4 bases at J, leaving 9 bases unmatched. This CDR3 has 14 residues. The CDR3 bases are TGCAGTGCCGGGGGGGTAGCGGCTTCAGATACGCAGTATTTT. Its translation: CSAGGVAASDTQYF.

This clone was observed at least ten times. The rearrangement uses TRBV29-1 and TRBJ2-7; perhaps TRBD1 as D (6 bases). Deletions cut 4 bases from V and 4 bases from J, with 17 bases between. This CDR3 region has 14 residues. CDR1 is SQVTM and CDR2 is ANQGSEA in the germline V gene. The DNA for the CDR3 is TGCAGCGTTGTCGTGTACAGGGTGGCGTACGAGCAGTACTTC. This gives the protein CSVVVYRVAYEQYF.

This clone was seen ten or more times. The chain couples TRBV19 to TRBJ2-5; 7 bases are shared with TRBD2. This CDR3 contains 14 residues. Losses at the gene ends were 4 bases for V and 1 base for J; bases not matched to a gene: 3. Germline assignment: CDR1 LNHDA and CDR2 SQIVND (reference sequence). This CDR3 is CASSSGRFQETQYF. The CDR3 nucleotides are TGTGCCAGTAGTAGCGGGAGATTCCAAGAGACCCAGTACTTC.

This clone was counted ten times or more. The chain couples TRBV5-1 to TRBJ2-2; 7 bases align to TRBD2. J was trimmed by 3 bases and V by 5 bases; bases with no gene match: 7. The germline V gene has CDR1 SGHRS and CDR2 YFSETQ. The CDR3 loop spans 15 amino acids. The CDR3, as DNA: TGCGCCAGCAGTCGGGGCCTAGCGGACACCGGGGAGCTGTTTTTT. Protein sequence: CASSRGLADTGELFF.

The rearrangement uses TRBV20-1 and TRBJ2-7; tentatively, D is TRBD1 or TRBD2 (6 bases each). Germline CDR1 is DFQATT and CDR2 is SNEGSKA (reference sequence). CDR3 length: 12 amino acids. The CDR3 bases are TGCAGCCTAGGGACTCAGGGGTACGAGCAGTACTTC. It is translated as CSLGTQGYEQYF.

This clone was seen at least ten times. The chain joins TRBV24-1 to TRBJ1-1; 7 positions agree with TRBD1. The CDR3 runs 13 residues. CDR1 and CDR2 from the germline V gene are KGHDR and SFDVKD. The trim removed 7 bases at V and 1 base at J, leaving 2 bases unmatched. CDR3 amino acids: CATSEGANTEAFF. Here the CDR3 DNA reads TGTGCCACCAGCGAGGGGGCGAACACTGAAGCTTTCTTT.

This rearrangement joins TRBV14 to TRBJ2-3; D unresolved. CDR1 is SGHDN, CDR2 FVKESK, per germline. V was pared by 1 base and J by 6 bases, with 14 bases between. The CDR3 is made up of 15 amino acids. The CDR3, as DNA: TGTGCCAGCAGCCAAGTCTTGAGTAGTAGTGATACGCAGTATTTT. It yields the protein CASSQVLSSSDTQYF. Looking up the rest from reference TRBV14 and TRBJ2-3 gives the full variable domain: EAGVTQFPSHSVIEKGQTVTLRCDPISGHDNLYWYRRVMGKEIKFLLHFVKESKQDESGMPNNRFLAERTGGTYSTLKVQPAELEDSGVYFCASSQVLSSSDTQYFGPGTRLTVL.

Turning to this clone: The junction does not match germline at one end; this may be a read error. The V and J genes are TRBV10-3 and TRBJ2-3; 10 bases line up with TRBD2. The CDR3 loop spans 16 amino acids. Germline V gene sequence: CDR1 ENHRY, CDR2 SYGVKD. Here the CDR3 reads CAIGASLAGVTDTQYF. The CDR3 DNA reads TGTGCCATCGGTGCATCTCTAGCGGGAGTCACAGATACTCAGTATTTT.

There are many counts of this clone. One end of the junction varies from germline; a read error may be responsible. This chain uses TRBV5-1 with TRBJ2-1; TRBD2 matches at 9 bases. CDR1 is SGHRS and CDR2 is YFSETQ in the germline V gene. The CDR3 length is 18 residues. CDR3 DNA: TGCGCCAGCAGCTTGGTACCCCAGGTGACTAGCGGTAGGGCCCAGAGCGTCTTC. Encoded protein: CASSLVPQVTSGRAQSVF.

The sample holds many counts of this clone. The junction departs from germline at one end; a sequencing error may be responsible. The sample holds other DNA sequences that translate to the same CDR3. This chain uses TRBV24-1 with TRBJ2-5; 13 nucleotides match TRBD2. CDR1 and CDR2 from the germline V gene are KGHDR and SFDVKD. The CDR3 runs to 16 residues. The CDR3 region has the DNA TGCGCCACCAGTGAGACTAGCGGGAGGTTGAGTGAGACCCAGTACTTC. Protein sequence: CATSETSGRLSETQYF.

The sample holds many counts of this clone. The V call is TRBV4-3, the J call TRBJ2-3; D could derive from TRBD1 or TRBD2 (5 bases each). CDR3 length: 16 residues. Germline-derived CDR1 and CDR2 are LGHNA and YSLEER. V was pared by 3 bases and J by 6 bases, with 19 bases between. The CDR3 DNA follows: TGCGCCAGCAGCCAGGGCCGGGACCCGCAGGTCGATACGCAGTATTTT. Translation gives CASSQGRDPQVDTQYF.

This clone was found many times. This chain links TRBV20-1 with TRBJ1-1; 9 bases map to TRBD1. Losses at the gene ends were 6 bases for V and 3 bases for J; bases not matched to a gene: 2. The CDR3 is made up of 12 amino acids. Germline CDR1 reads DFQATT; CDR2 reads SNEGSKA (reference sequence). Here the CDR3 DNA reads TGCAGTGCGGGACAGGGTGACACTGAAGCTTTCTTT. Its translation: CSAGQGDTEAFF.

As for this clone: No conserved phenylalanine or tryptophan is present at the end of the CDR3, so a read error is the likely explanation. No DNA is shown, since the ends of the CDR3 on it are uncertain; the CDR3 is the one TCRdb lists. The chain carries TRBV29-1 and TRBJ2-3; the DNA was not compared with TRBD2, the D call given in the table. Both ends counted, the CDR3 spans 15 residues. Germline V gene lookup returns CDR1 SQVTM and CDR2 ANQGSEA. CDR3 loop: CSAAVVHFSTDTPYY.

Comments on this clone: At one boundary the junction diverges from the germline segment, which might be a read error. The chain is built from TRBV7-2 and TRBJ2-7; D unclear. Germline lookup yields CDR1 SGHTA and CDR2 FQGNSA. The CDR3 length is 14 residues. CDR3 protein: CAISLVLSSYEQYF. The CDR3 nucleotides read TGTGCCATCAGCTTAGTACTATCTTCTTACGAGCAGTACTTC.

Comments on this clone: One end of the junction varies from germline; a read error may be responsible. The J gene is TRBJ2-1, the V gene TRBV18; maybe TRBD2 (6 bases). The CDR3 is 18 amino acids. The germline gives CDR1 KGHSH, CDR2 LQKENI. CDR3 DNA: TGTGCCAGATCACCACTCCCTGGGGGTACTAGCATTTACATTGAGCAGTTCTTC. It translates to CARSPLPGGTSIYIEQFF. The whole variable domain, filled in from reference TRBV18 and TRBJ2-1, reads NAGVMQNPRHLVRRRGQEARLRCSPMKGHSHVYWYRQLPEEGLKFMVYLQKENIIDESGMPKERFSAEFPKEGPSILRIQQVVRGDSAAYFCARSPLPGGTSIYIEQFFGPGTRLTVL.

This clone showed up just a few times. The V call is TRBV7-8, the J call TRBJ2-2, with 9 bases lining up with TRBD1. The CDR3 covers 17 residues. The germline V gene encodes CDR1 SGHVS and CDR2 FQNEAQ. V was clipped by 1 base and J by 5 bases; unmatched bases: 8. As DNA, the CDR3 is TGTGCCAGCAGCTTAGTATCCGGGACAGGGACGACCGGGGAGCTGTTTTTT. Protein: CASSLVSGTGTTGELFF. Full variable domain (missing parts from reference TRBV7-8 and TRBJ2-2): GAGVSQSPRYKVAKRGQDVALRCDPISGHVSLFWYQQALGQGPEFLTYFQNEAQLDKSGLPSDRFFAERPEGSVSTLKIQRTQQEDSAVYLCASSLVSGTGTTGELFFGEGSRLTVL.

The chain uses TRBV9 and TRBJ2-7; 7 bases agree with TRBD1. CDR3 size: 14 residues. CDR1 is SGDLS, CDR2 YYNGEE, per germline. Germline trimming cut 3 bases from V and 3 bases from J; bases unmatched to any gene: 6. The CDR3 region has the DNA TGTGCCAGCAGCGCACAGGGGTTAGGCTACGAGCAGTACTTC. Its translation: CASSAQGLGYEQYF.